This T cell receptor (beta chain) was sequenced in a study of T cell responses to AZD1222 COVID-19 vaccine. Findings of the study overall: Seropositive AZD1222 recipients at baseline numbered only 5 or 6.

Profiled with immunoSEQ multiplex PCR; TCRdb holds only in-frame clones, not every one. The sample lists some 120,000 clones, around 88% seen once, with over 7.5% in the top ten. Comment on this clone: The antigen is unknown.

J was trimmed by 9 bases and V by 5 bases; bases with no gene match: 14. The CDR3 is 16 residues long. Germline V lookup: CDR1 SGHTA, CDR2 FQGNSA. The J gene is TRBJ1-3, the V gene TRBV7-2; 9 bases fit TRBD1. This specimen was peripheral blood, taken on day 0 of AZD1222 vaccination. This TCR came from an adult in good health. CDR3 protein: CASSPFGGGQGGTIYF. The CDR3 DNA sequence: TGTGCCAGCAGCCCATTCGGGGGGGGACAGGGCGGCACCATATATTTT.